The 14 T cell receptor beta chains listed next were all sequenced from one sample in a study of T cells after yellow fever vaccination. TCRdb redid the calling of the 5' RACE reads with MiXCR, one entry per CDR3 protein. The sample holds 250,000 to 300,000 distinct CDR3 sequences, roughly 5.6% seen once. This material consisted of CD4+ T cells sorted from PBMCs, taken on the day of the yellow fever booster vaccination. The receptor source for this set is a man aged 18-30 years who received the YFV17D yellow fever vaccine.

This clonotype was found a few times. The J gene is TRBJ1-4, the V gene TRBV19; D is ambiguous. This CDR3 region has 14 residues. V was trimmed by 6 bases and J by 8 bases, leaving 16 bases between them. Germline CDR1 reads LNHDA; CDR2 reads SQIVND (reference sequence). Written as DNA, the CDR3 is TGTGCCAGTAGAAAAGTGGCCAGCGGAGAAAAACTGTTTTTT. As protein: CASRKVASGEKLFF.

The chain carries TRBV7-2 and TRBJ1-1; TRBD1 matches at 7 bases. This CDR3 comprises 15 residues. V was clipped by 5 bases and J by 3 bases; unmatched bases: 9. Looked up from germline, CDR1 is SGHTA and CDR2 is FQGNSA. Written as DNA, the CDR3 is TGTGCCAGCAGCCCCCGGGCAGGGGGATACACTGAAGCTTTCTTT. Its translation is CASSPRAGGYTEAFF. Combining the CDR3 with reference TRBV7-2 and TRBJ1-1 gives the whole variable domain GAGVSQSPSNKVTEKGKDVELRCDPISGHTALYWYRQSLGQGLEFLIYFQGNSAPDKSGLPSDRFSAERTGGSVSTLTIQRTQQEDSAVYLCASSPRAGGYTEAFFGQGTRLTVV.

This clonotype was picked up many times. V gene TRBV6-5 combines with J gene TRBJ2-1, with TRBD1 matching 8 bases. The CDR3 is made up of 15 amino acids. CDR1 MNHEY and CDR2 SVGAGI come from the germline V gene. Trimming took 6 bases from V and 6 from J; bases not matched to a gene: 10. The chain's CDR3 is CASSSQGALGNEQFF. The CDR3 nucleotides read TGTGCCAGCAGCTCCCAGGGGGCGCTTGGCAATGAGCAGTTCTTC.

The chain uses TRBV5-1 and TRBJ2-2; tentative D call: TRBD2 (5 bases). The V gene lost 4 bases and the J gene lost 4 bases, with 11 bases spanning the gap. Germline loops: CDR1 SGHRS, CDR2 YFSETQ. There are 14 residues in the CDR3. Written as DNA, the CDR3 is TGCGCCAGCAGCCCGGAAGGGAGCACCGGGGAGCTGTTTTTT. Its protein is CASSPEGSTGELFF.

The chain uses TRBV18 and TRBJ1-1; 9 nucleotides agree with TRBD1. The germline gives CDR1 KGHSH, CDR2 LQKENI. The junction had 9 bases not matched to a gene; V was cut back by 6 bases and J by 4 bases. The CDR3 loop spans 15 amino acids. As DNA, the CDR3 is TGTGCCAGCTCGGTGGGGACAGGGAGAGCCACTGAAGCTTTCTTT. As protein: CASSVGTGRATEAFF.

V gene TRBV20-1 combines with J gene TRBJ2-4, with TRBD1 identical over 7 bases. After removal of 2 bases from V and 3 bases from J, the junction contained 10 bases not matched to a gene. This CDR3 spans 16 amino acids. CDR1 DFQATT and CDR2 SNEGSKA come from the germline V gene (reference sequence). DNA of the CDR3: TGCAGTGCTAGAAACGAGGGGGCTTTCGGCAAAAACATTCAGTACTTC. Protein sequence: CSARNEGAFGKNIQYF.

This clonotype came up a few times. V usage is TRBV4-3 and J usage is TRBJ1-5, with D maybe TRBD1 (5 bases). CDR3 length equals 13 residues. Trimming left V 0 bases short and J 16 bases short, with 16 bases between. The V gene's germline CDR1 is LGHNA and CDR2 YSLEER. The CDR3 protein is CASSQDRGQGKHF. DNA of the CDR3: TGCGCCAGCAGCCAAGATCGCGGGCAGGGAAAACATTTT.

There are many counts of this clonotype. The J gene is TRBJ2-1, the V gene TRBV29-1, with D possibly being TRBD2 (5 bases). Germline lookup yields CDR1 SQVTM and CDR2 ANQGSEA. The CDR3 length is 13 residues. V was pared by 7 bases and J by 8 bases, with 18 bases between. Here the CDR3 reads CSGTLLVLHEQFF. CDR3 in DNA: TGCAGCGGCACCCTACTAGTCCTCCATGAGCAGTTCTTC.

This clonotype was counted a few times. J is TRBJ1-1 and V is TRBV6-6; D is undetermined. The germline V gene encodes CDR1 MNHNY and CDR2 SVGAGI (reference sequence). CDR3 length: 13 amino acids. Trimming left V 2 bases short and J 7 bases short, with 11 bases between. The CDR3 DNA follows: TGTGCCAGCAGTTACCCCACAGAATTTGAAGCTTTCTTT. Translated: CASSYPTEFEAFF.

This clonotype was counted between two and nine times. The V gene is TRBV7-2, the J gene TRBJ1-5; D call uncertain. CDR1 is SGHTA and CDR2 is FQGNSA in the germline V gene. Trimming removed 5 bases from V and 7 bases from J, with 12 bases in between. The CDR3 loop spans 13 amino acids. Written as DNA, the CDR3 is TGTGCCAGCAGCCTCTCCGGGGAGCAGCCCCAGCATTTT. Translated, it gives CASSLSGEQPQHF.

This clonotype was found a few times. The V and J genes are TRBV11-2 and TRBJ1-1; D might be TRBD1 (5 bases). The V and J ends lost 1 base and 7 bases respectively, with 10 bases between them. CDR3 length: 13 amino acids. CDR1 and CDR2 from the germline V gene are SGHAT and FQNNGV. The CDR3 protein is CASSLVGGVEAFF. Written as DNA, the CDR3 is TGTGCCAGCAGCTTAGTGGGGGGGGTTGAAGCTTTCTTT.

This sequence joins TRBV6-2 or TRBV6-3 and TRBJ2-7; TRBD2 might be the D (5 bases). CDR1 MNHEY and CDR2 SVGEGT come from the germline V gene. V dropped 2 bases and J dropped 1 base, with 15 bases sitting between them. There are 16 residues in the CDR3. The CDR3 DNA reads as TGTGCCAGCAGTTACCGCCGACACGCGGGTTCCTACGAGCAGTACTTC. It encodes CASSYRRHAGSYEQYF.

This clonotype was seen ten or more times. The rearrangement links TRBV6-5 to TRBJ2-5; TRBD1 agrees at 9 bases. Looked up from germline, CDR1 is MNHEY and CDR2 is SVGAGI. V lost 6 bases to trimming and J lost 4 bases; unmatched junction nucleotides: 9. This CDR3 contains 15 residues. CDR3: CASSLTGGRVETQYF. In DNA, the CDR3 is TGTGCCAGCAGCTTGACAGGGGGACGCGTAGAGACCCAGTACTTC.

This clonotype was seen a handful of times. This sequence joins TRBV5-1 and TRBJ1-2, with D perhaps matching TRBD1 (6 bases). Germline CDR1 reads SGHRS; CDR2 reads YFSETQ. V was shortened by 9 bases and J by 8 bases, with 17 bases between the two germline ends. This CDR3 region has 12 residues. The CDR3 bases are TGCGCCACTAAACAGGGTGAGGAGGGCTACACCTTC. It translates to CATKQGEEGYTF.